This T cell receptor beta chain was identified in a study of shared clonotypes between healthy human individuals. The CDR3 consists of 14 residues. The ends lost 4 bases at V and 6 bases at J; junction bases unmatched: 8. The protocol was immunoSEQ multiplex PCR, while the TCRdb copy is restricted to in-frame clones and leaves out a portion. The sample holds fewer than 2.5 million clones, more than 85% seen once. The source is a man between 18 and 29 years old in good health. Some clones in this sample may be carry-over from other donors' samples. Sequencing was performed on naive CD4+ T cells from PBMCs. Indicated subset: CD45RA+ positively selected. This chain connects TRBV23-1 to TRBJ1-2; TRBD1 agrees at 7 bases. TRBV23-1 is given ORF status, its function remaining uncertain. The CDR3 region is CASSPAGGGDGYTF. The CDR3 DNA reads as TGCGCCAGCAGTCCAGCAGGGGGAGGGGATGGCTACACCTTC.